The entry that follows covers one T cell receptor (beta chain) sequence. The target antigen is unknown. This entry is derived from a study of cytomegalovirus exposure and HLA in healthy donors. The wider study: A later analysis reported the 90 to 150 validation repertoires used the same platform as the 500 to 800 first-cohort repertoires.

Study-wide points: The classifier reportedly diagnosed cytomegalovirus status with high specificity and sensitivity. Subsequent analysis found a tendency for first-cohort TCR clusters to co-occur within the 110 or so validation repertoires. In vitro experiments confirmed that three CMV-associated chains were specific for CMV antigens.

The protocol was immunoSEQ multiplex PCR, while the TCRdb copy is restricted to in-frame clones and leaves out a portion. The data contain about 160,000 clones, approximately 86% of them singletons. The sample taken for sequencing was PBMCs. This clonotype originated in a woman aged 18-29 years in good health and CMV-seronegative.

The CDR3 nucleotides are TGTGCCAGCAGGGTTCGGACTTCGATAGCCGGGGAGCTGTTTTTT. This gives the protein CASRVRTSIAGELFF. This chain connects TRBV6-5 to TRBJ2-2; possibly TRBD2 for D (5 bases). Trimming removed 6 bases from V and 6 bases from J, with 17 bases in between. Per the germline V gene, CDR1 is MNHEY and CDR2 is SVGAGI. The CDR3 spans 15 residues.